Here is one T cell receptor (beta chain) with its context. This CDR3 has 20 amino acids. Germline V CDR1 and CDR2: LNHDA, SQIVND (reference sequence). The V end was cut by 1 base, the J end by 0 bases, with 22 bases between. The data were taken from a study of blood T cell repertoires in COVID-19. Overall study: Acute and convalescent COVID-19 specimens originated in the United States, Italy and Spain. T cells, B-cell-depleted T cells, or PBMCs supplied cDNA or gDNA.

Authors' analysis steps: Amplification of reference gene primers was used by the study to estimate nucleated cell counts. The data were produced by immunoSEQ multiplex PCR, yet TCRdb's version contains in-frame clones alone and is incomplete. V and J calls and clone size are given by that table; D and trimming were obtained from the DNA. The sample carries just under 80,000 clones, 82% recorded once. This receptor was identified in a woman aged 70-85 years with acute or convalescent COVID-19. The chain carries TRBV19 and TRBJ1-5, with D perhaps matching TRBD1 (5 bases). The sequenced sample consisted of peripheral blood. The CDR3 sequence is CASSIGRDSLFDTSNQPQHF. CDR3 bases: TGTGCCAGTAGTATAGGCCGGGACTCCCTATTTGATACTAGCAATCAGCCCCAGCATTTT.